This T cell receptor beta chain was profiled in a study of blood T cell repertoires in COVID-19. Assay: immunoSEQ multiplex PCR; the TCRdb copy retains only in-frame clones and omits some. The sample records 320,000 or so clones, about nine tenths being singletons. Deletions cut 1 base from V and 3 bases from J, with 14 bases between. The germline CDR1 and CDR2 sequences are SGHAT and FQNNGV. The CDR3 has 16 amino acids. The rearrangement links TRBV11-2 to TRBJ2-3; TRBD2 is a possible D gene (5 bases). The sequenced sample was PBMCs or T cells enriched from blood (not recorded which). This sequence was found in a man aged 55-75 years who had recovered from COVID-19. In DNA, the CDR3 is TGTGCCAGCAGCTTAGGGTCCGGGGTAAATACAGATACGCAGTATTTT. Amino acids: CASSLGSGVNTDTQYF.